The 14 T cell receptor beta chains listed next were all sequenced from one sample in a study of OX40 agonist ivuxolimab in advanced cancers. Some clones are missing from TCRdb's copy, which holds only in-frame ones; the method was immunoSEQ multiplex PCR. The sample lists more than 20,000 clones; about 82% were seen once. The sample consisted of CD4+ or CD8+ T cells sorted from blood, taken in a trial of the OX40 agonist ivuxolimab. These receptors were obtained from an adult with an advanced solid tumor such as melanoma, head and neck, liver or kidney cancer.

This chain links TRBV6-5 with TRBJ1-2; 7 bases map to TRBD1. The germline V gene encodes CDR1 MNHEY and CDR2 SVGAGI. The CDR3 has 13 amino acids. V shed 4 bases and J 4 bases; nucleotides not matched to a gene: 3. The CDR3 loop reads CASSSDRAYGYTF. CDR3 bases: TGTGCCAGCAGTTCTGACAGGGCCTATGGCTACACCTTC.

Of note for this clone: A read error may produce the germline difference seen at one junction end. The chain carries TRBV19 and TRBJ2-1; 9 bases match TRBD2. The CDR3 covers 16 residues. Germline-derived CDR1 and CDR2 are LNHDA and SQIVND (reference sequence). The CDR3 DNA is TGTGCCAGTAGGCTTAGGCGCGGGAGGGCCTACGATGAGCAGTTCTTC. Protein product: CASRLRRGRAYDEQFF.

V is TRBV6-1 and J is TRBJ2-7, with D possibly matching TRBD1 (6 bases). There are 14 residues in the CDR3. V lost 0 bases to trimming and J lost 4 bases, with 10 bases between them. Germline lookup yields CDR1 MNHNS and CDR2 SASEGT. Here the CDR3 reads CASSEAAGVYEQYF. In DNA, the CDR3 is TGTGCCAGCAGTGAAGCAGCAGGGGTGTACGAGCAGTACTTC.

V gene TRBV5-5 combines with J gene TRBJ1-2; D unclear. Trimming left V 4 bases short and J 6 bases short, with 10 bases between. The germline V gene encodes CDR1 SGHKS and CDR2 YYEKEE (reference sequence). The CDR3 has 12 amino acids. DNA of the CDR3: TGTGCCAGCAGCGGAATGAGGGATGGCTACACCTTC. Translating gives CASSGMRDGYTF.

This clone was seen only once. In DNA form, the CDR3 reads TGTGCCAGCAGCACTATAGCGGGAGCCACCTACAATGAGCAGTTCTTC. It codes for CASSTIAGATYNEQFF. The rearrangement uses TRBV27 and TRBJ2-1; 9 nucleotides match TRBD2. This CDR3 has 16 amino acids. CDR1 and CDR2 from the germline V gene are MNHEY and SMNVEV (reference sequence). With V trimmed by 6 bases and J by 2 bases, 8 bases remained unmatched.

The chain links TRBV19 to TRBJ2-5; tentatively, D is TRBD2 (7 bases). This CDR3 is 13 amino acids long. The germline V and J ends were trimmed by 6 bases and 9 bases, with 17 bases remaining between them. From germline, CDR1 is LNHDA and CDR2 SQIVND (reference sequence). CDR3 region: CASSRGAGVAQYF. The CDR3 DNA sequence: TGTGCCAGTAGCCGGGGGGCCGGAGTGGCCCAGTACTTC.

The rearrangement joins TRBV2 to TRBJ2-1; 7 nucleotides align to TRBD2. The CDR3 is 17 residues long. V shed 2 bases and J 9 bases; nucleotides not matched to a gene: 16. Germline-derived CDR1 and CDR2 are SNHLY and FYNNEI. The CDR3 DNA reads as TGTGCCAGCAGTGAAACGCCCCTGGCGGGGGACGACACTGAGCAGTTCTTC. It is translated as CASSETPLAGDDTEQFF.

The V gene is TRBV7-9, the J gene TRBJ1-2; tentative D call: TRBD1 (6 bases). V lost 5 bases and J 6 bases, leaving 16 bases between the germline ends. CDR3 length: 14 residues. CDR1 SEHNR and CDR2 FQNEAQ come from the germline V gene (reference sequence). CDR3 in amino acids: CASSTVGGRDGYTF. The CDR3 coding sequence is TGTGCCAGCAGCACAGTGGGGGGGCGCGATGGCTACACCTTC. The entire variable domain, with the rest obtained from reference TRBV7-9 and TRBJ1-2, is as follows: DTGVSQNPRHKITKRGQNVTFRCDPISEHNRLYWYRQTLGQGPEFLTYFQNEAQLEKSRLLSDRFSAERPKGSFSTLEIQRTEQGDSAMYLCASSTVGGRDGYTFGSGTRLTVV.

The J gene is TRBJ1-4, the V gene TRBV6-1; D may be TRBD1 (6 bases). The germline V gene encodes CDR1 MNHNS and CDR2 SASEGT. The CDR3 runs 14 residues. Trimming stripped 4 bases from V and 7 bases from J, with 13 bases between. The CDR3 loop is CASSAPQGFEKLFF. Written as DNA, the CDR3 is TGTGCCAGCAGTGCACCACAGGGATTTGAAAAACTGTTTTTT.

The chain joins TRBV6-4 to TRBJ2-1; D is unclear. The V end lost 0 bases, the J end lost 6 bases, and 6 bases lay between the germline ends. Germline V gives CDR1 MRHNA, CDR2 SNTAGT. CDR3 length: 13 amino acids. CDR3 nucleotides: TGTGCCAGCAGTGACTCTGAGGTCAATGAGCAGTTCTTC. This gives the protein CASSDSEVNEQFF.

The genes are TRBV29-1 and TRBJ2-1; 10 nucleotides agree with TRBD2. The V and J ends lost 6 bases and 1 base, in that order; junction bases with no gene match: 3. The CDR3 consists of 14 residues. CDR1 and CDR2 from the germline V gene are SQVTM and ANQGSEA. The CDR3 is CSVPLAGSYNEQFF. CDR3 DNA sequence: TGCAGCGTGCCACTAGCGGGGTCCTACAATGAGCAGTTCTTC.

The CDR3 here is CASSSRWDRVREGAEAFF. The CDR3 nucleotides read TGTGCCAGCAGTTCCCGATGGGACAGGGTTAGGGAGGGTGCTGAAGCTTTCTTT. The chain employs TRBV28 and TRBJ1-1, with 9 bases matching TRBD1. V shed 4 bases and J 6 bases; nucleotides not matched to a gene: 18. The CDR3 length is 18 residues. Germline V gives CDR1 MDHEN, CDR2 SYDVKM.

The V and J genes are TRBV5-4 and TRBJ1-4; D call uncertain. V was clipped by 0 bases and J by 0 bases, with 3 bases between them. Germline lookup yields CDR1 SGHNT and CDR2 YYREEE (reference sequence). The CDR3 extends over 14 amino acids. The DNA of the CDR3 is TGTGCCAGCAGCTTGGTCGCAACTAATGAAAAACTGTTTTTT. Protein: CASSLVATNEKLFF.

The J gene is TRBJ1-1, the V gene TRBV6-1; 10 bases are a match to TRBD1. This CDR3 spans 15 amino acids. Looked up from germline, CDR1 is MNHNS and CDR2 is SASEGT. The J segment lost 5 bases and the V segment lost 8 bases, leaving 11 bases of the junction unmatched. The CDR3 DNA is TGTGCCAGCGACCCGGAGACAGGGGGCGGGACTGAAGCTTTCTTT. Protein sequence: CASDPETGGGTEAFF.